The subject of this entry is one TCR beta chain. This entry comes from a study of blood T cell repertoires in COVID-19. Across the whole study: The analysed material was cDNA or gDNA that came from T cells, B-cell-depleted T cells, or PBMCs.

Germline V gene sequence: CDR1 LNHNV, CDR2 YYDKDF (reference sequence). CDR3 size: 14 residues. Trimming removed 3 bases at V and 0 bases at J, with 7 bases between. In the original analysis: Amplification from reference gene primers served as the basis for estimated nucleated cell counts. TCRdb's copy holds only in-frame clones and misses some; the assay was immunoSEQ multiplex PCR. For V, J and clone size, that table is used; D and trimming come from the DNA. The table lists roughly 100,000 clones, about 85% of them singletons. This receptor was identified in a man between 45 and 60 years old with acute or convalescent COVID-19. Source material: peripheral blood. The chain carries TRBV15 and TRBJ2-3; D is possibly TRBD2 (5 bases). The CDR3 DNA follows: TGTGCCACCAGCAGGGGAGTTAGCACAGATACGCAGTATTTT. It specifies CATSRGVSTDTQYF.